The 26 T cell receptor beta chains below all came from one sample that was sequenced in a study of T-cell reconstitution after alpha-beta-depleted transplantation in children. Unique molecular identifiers were incorporated into the prepared TCRbeta library. A single record per CDR3 protein comes from TCRdb applying MiXCR to the PCR reads. This sample has some 280,000 distinct CDR3 sequences, with roughly 9.5% found just once. This sample comprised PBMCs from the stem cell graft donor, obtained from the stem cell graft. These receptors all come from a human donor who donated a stem cell graft to a child with SCID.

This chain joins TRBV5-4 and TRBJ1-4; D is possibly TRBD1 (5 bases). V lost 4 bases and J 8 bases, leaving 15 bases between the germline ends. There are 14 residues in the CDR3. Germline loops: CDR1 SGHNT, CDR2 YYREEE (reference sequence). CDR3 in amino acids: CASSRGGGGEKLFF. The CDR3 DNA reads TGTGCCAGCAGCCGGGGCGGAGGCGGGGAAAAACTGTTTTTT.

This clonotype was detected only a few times. The chain is built from TRBV5-1 and TRBJ1-6; D might be TRBD1 (6 bases). Trimming pared 4 bases from V and 9 bases from J, leaving 17 bases between. CDR3 length equals 15 residues. The V gene's germline CDR1 is SGHRS and CDR2 YFSETQ. CDR3 residues: CASSVVQGGGSPLHF. CDR3 sequence (DNA): TGCGCCAGCAGCGTGGTACAGGGAGGCGGTTCACCCCTCCACTTT.

Many counts were recorded for this clonotype. J is TRBJ2-7 and V is TRBV29-1; tentative D call: TRBD1 (5 bases). The ends were cut back, 3 bases at V and 6 bases at J, with 9 bases in the middle. Germline V lookup: CDR1 SQVTM, CDR2 ANQGSEA. The length of the CDR3 is 11 residues. The CDR3 here is CSVDRGSEQYF. The CDR3 nucleotides are TGCAGCGTTGATAGGGGATCCGAGCAGTACTTC.

This clonotype came up many times. The CDR3 bases are TGTGCCAGCAGCCAGGGACATAACTCCTACAATGAGCAGTTCTTC. This gives the protein CASSQGHNSYNEQFF. The chain employs TRBV14 and TRBJ2-1, with D maybe TRBD1 (6 bases). The V end was cut by 3 bases, the J end by 0 bases, with 9 bases between. Germline loops: CDR1 SGHDN, CDR2 FVKESK. The CDR3 has 15 amino acids.

The genes are TRBV27 and TRBJ2-5; D is unresolved. Germline V gene sequence: CDR1 MNHEY, CDR2 SMNVEV (reference sequence). The CDR3 length is 15 residues. V lost 5 bases, J lost 5 bases, and 18 bases lay in between. The CDR3 region is CASSPLRPEMETQYF. The CDR3 DNA is TGTGCCAGCAGTCCCCTCAGACCAGAAATGGAGACCCAGTACTTC.

This clonotype was seen repeatedly, ten times or more. The chain recombines TRBV2 with TRBJ1-2, with 9 bases identical to TRBD1. The CDR3 runs 15 residues. CDR1 and CDR2 (germline): SNHLY, FYNNEI. Trimming at V came to 7 bases and at J to 1 base, leaving 7 bases not matched to a gene. The CDR3 DNA sequence: TGTGCCAGCATTGAGCCGGGACAGGGTAACTATGGCTACACCTTC. Its protein is CASIEPGQGNYGYTF. The full variable domain, completed using reference TRBV2 and TRBJ1-2, is EPEVTQTPSHQVTQMGQEVILRCVPISNHLYFYWYRQILGQKVEFLVSFYNNEISEKSEIFDDQFSVERPDGSNFTLKIRSTKLEDSAMYFCASIEPGQGNYGYTFGSGTRLTVV.

This clonotype was observed a handful of times. The chain employs TRBV12-3 or TRBV12-4 and TRBJ2-1, with TRBD1 matching 9 bases. J gave up 15 bases and V 4 bases, and 10 bases lay outside the gene matches. This CDR3 has 13 residues. The CDR3 here is CASSSDGGTGWFF. Here the CDR3 DNA reads TGTGCCAGCAGTTCCGATGGCGGGACAGGGTGGTTCTTC.

The CDR3 DNA reads TGTGCCAGCAGCTTGGACAGGGGGGCAACTAATGAAAAACTGTTTTTT. Translation gives CASSLDRGATNEKLFF. The V call is TRBV7-9, the J call TRBJ1-4; 10 bases line up with TRBD1. The V gene's germline CDR1 is SEHNR and CDR2 FQNEAQ (reference sequence). CDR3 length equals 16 residues. Trimming cost V 3 bases and J 0 bases; bases outside gene matches: 1.

The chain joins TRBV5-1 to TRBJ1-4; the D gene is possibly TRBD1 (6 bases). The germline CDR1 and CDR2 sequences are SGHRS and YFSETQ. The CDR3 contains 15 residues. V was pared by 2 bases and J by 2 bases, with 10 bases between. CDR3 in amino acids: CASSLQGNTNEKLFF. In DNA, the CDR3 is TGCGCCAGCAGCTTACAGGGAAATACTAATGAAAAACTGTTTTTT.

V gene TRBV25-1 combines with J gene TRBJ2-2; 7 bases line up with TRBD1. This CDR3 is 17 amino acids long. Trimming removed 3 bases from V and 1 base from J; junction bases left unmatched: 8. Germline CDR1 is MGHDK and CDR2 is SYGVNS. CDR3 nucleotides: TGTGCCAGCAGTGAGTCTAGACAGGGTATGAACACCGGGGAGCTGTTTTTT. It encodes CASSESRQGMNTGELFF.

The chain couples TRBV12-3 or TRBV12-4 to TRBJ1-1; possible D gene TRBD1, 5 bases. Trimming shortened V by 6 bases and J by 0 bases, and 14 bases separated the two germline ends. The CDR3 length is 15 residues. The CDR3 loop is CASRPGTHMNTEAFF. The CDR3 nucleotides are TGTGCCAGCAGGCCCGGGACCCACATGAACACTGAAGCTTTCTTT.

In this sample, this clonotype turned up many times. The junction does not match germline at one end; this may be a read error. This chain joins TRBV12-3 or TRBV12-4 and TRBJ2-3, with 9 bases lining up with TRBD2. The CDR3 is 14 residues long. CDR3 loop: CASSLAGLTDTQYF. CDR3 in DNA: TGTGCCAGCAGTCTAGCGGGGCTCACAGATACGCAGTATTTT.

The rearrangement uses TRBV12-3 or TRBV12-4 and TRBJ1-5, with D maybe TRBD1 (6 bases). V was trimmed by 8 bases and J by 2 bases, leaving 13 bases between them. There are 14 residues in the CDR3. The CDR3 nucleotides read TGTGCCAGCCATGGACAGCTAGGCAATCAGCCCCAGCATTTT. It codes for CASHGQLGNQPQHF.

This clonotype was detected a few times. The chain uses TRBV12-3 or TRBV12-4 and TRBJ1-3; D might be TRBD1 (5 bases). The V and J ends lost 4 bases and 4 bases respectively, with 11 bases between them. The CDR3 length is 14 residues. CDR3 coding DNA: TGTGCCAGCAGTTCGGGGGGTGCCGGAAACACCATATATTTT. Protein product: CASSSGGAGNTIYF.

This clonotype was counted between two and nine times. CDR3 nucleotide sequence: TGTGCCACCAGTGATGGGGCCGAGACGCAGTATTTT. Amino acids: CATSDGAETQYF. The chain carries TRBV24-1 and TRBJ2-3, with a possible D match to TRBD1 (5 bases). With 3 bases removed from V and 9 bases from J, the gap between germline ends came to 9 bases. The length of the CDR3 is 12 residues. The V gene's germline CDR1 is KGHDR and CDR2 SFDVKD.

The chain is built from TRBV5-6 and TRBJ1-1; maybe TRBD1 (6 bases). The CDR3 is made up of 14 amino acids. CDR1 SGHDT and CDR2 YYEEEE come from the germline V gene. Trimming removed 5 bases from V and 5 bases from J, with 16 bases in between. The CDR3 region has the DNA TGTGCCAGCAGAGTACAGGGAGGTGGTACTGAAGCTTTCTTT. It encodes CASRVQGGGTEAFF.

This clonotype was picked up a small number of times. V gene TRBV19 combines with J gene TRBJ2-2; possibly TRBD2 for D (5 bases). The V and J ends lost 3 bases and 1 base respectively, with 9 bases between them. Germline CDR1 is LNHDA and CDR2 is SQIVND (reference sequence). The CDR3 totals 15 residues. CDR3 coding DNA: TGTGCCAGTAGTATGGTGGCGGGGAACACCGGGGAGCTGTTTTTT. It yields the protein CASSMVAGNTGELFF. Full variable domain (outside the CDR3, taken from reference TRBV19 and TRBJ2-2): DGGITQSPKYLFRKEGQNVTLSCEQNLNHDAMYWYRQDPGQGLRLIYYSQIVNDFQKGDIAEGYSVSREKKESFPLTVTSAQKNPTAFYLCASSMVAGNTGELFFGEGSRLTVL.

This clonotype was counted at least ten times. Sequence at one end of the junction differs from germline and may be a read error. This rearrangement joins TRBV5-1 to TRBJ2-7; TRBD1 matches 9 bases. The CDR3 loop spans 13 amino acids. Germline CDR1 is SGHRS and CDR2 is YFSETQ. For the CDR3, the DNA is TGTGCCAGCAGTTTAGGGACAGGGTACGAGCAGTACTTC. Its protein is CASSLGTGYEQYF.

This clonotype was seen a handful of times. The chain has TRBV5-1 and TRBJ2-1; 9 positions match TRBD2. This CDR3 region has 15 residues. Germline V gene lookup returns CDR1 SGHRS and CDR2 YFSETQ. Germline trimming cut 0 bases from V and 8 bases from J; bases unmatched to any gene: 6. As DNA, the CDR3 is TGCGCCAGCAGCTTGGTTGGTAGCGGGGGCGATGAGCAGTTCTTC. Amino acid sequence: CASSLVGSGGDEQFF.

This clonotype has more than one count but fewer than ten. J is TRBJ2-2 and V is TRBV2; weak D call: TRBD1 (6 bases). Trimming removed 11 bases from V and 1 base from J, with 11 bases in between. This CDR3 has 13 amino acids. Per germline, CDR1 SNHLY and CDR2 FYNNEI. The CDR3 reads CARRTENTGELFF. The CDR3 region has the DNA TGTGCCCGCCGGACAGAGAACACCGGGGAGCTGTTTTTT.

This chain uses TRBV21-1 with TRBJ2-5; TRBD2 is the table's D call and was not checked against the DNA. TRBV21-1 is listed as a pseudogene. CDR3 length: 15 residues. The CDR3 here is CANSKGLAGEETQYF. The CDR3 region has the DNA TGTGCCAACAGTAAAGGACTAGCGGGGGAGGAGACCCAGTACTTC.

This clonotype has only a few counts. The J gene is TRBJ1-3, the V gene TRBV6-5; D remains unclear. Trimming stripped 6 bases from V and 1 base from J, with 13 bases between. The CDR3 is 15 residues long. CDR1 is MNHEY and CDR2 is SVGAGI in the germline V gene. CDR3 bases: TGTGCCAGCAGCCTCGGACGGTATTCTGGAAACACCATATATTTT. Translated, it gives CASSLGRYSGNTIYF.

Many counts were recorded for this clonotype. This sequence joins TRBV12-3 or TRBV12-4 and TRBJ2-1, with 9 nucleotides matching TRBD2. V shed 4 bases and J 4 bases; nucleotides not matched to a gene: 2. The length of the CDR3 is 14 residues. Written as DNA, the CDR3 is TGTGCCAGCAGTTGGCGGGGGGGATACAATGAGCAGTTCTTC. It yields the protein CASSWRGGYNEQFF.

This clonotype came up a few times. The chain recombines TRBV2 with TRBJ2-7; weak D call: TRBD2 (5 bases). Trimming pared 8 bases from V and 4 bases from J, leaving 9 bases between. Germline CDR1 is SNHLY and CDR2 is FYNNEI. The CDR3 runs 11 residues. The CDR3 DNA reads TGTGCCAGCTGCGAGCGGTACGAGCAGTACTTC. Protein product: CASCERYEQYF.

V is TRBV5-1 and J is TRBJ2-1; 7 positions match TRBD1. CDR1 and CDR2 from the germline V gene are SGHRS and YFSETQ. After removal of 3 bases from V and 5 bases from J, the junction contained 11 bases not matched to a gene. The CDR3 extends over 16 amino acids. The CDR3: CASSSAGTATNNEQFF. CDR3 nucleotides: TGCGCCAGCAGCTCAGCCGGGACAGCAACTAACAATGAGCAGTTCTTC.

This clonotype has at least ten counts. The rearrangement links TRBV4-1 to TRBJ2-2; no firm D call. With 4 bases removed from V and 8 bases from J, the gap between germline ends came to 8 bases. There are 12 residues in the CDR3. CDR1 MGHRA and CDR2 YSYEKL come from the germline V gene. The CDR3 loop is CASSRPVGELFF. Here the CDR3 DNA reads TGCGCCAGCAGCCGCCCGGTGGGGGAGCTGTTTTTT.